This TCR beta chain originates from a study of vaccination and CD4 T cells after COVID-19. In the study overall: Convalescent donors totaled six males and four females, including two who were Hispanic.

The sample's time point: late sampling 161 to 241 days after vaccination in a few convalescent patients. Germline-derived CDR1 and CDR2 are DFQATT and SNEGSKA (reference sequence). V lost 1 base to trimming and J lost 12 bases; unmatched junction nucleotides: 12. There are 14 residues in the CDR3. This clonotype has a handful of counts. Using its own MiXCR run on the PCR reads, TCRdb lists one record per CDR3 protein. The data contain some 29,000 distinct CDR3 sequences, 45% to 65% of them seen just once; the ten biggest clones take up 5.5%. The origin of this receptor is a human donor who had recovered from COVID-19. The input for sequencing was CD4+ T cells from blood, taken about 7 months after SARS-CoV-2 vaccination. J is TRBJ2-7 and V is TRBV20-1; TRBD2 matches at 10 bases. The chain's CDR3 is CSARGISSGSMTYF. The CDR3 region has the DNA TGCAGTGCTAGAGGTATTTCTAGCGGGAGTATGACGTACTTC.